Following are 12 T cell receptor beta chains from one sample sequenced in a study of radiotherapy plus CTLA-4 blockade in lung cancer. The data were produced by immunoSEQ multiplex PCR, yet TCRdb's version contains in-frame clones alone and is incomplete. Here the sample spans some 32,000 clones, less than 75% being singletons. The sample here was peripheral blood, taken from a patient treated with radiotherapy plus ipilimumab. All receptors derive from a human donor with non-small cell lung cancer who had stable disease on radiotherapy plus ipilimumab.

This CDR3 reads CASSPGQSLGNTIYF. The CDR3 DNA reads TGTGCCAGCTCACCGGGACAGAGTCTTGGAAACACCATATATTTT. The gene calls are TRBV18 and TRBJ1-3, with 7 positions matching TRBD1. From germline, CDR1 is KGHSH and CDR2 LQKENI. V lost 3 bases and J lost 3; bases outside the gene matches: 5. The CDR3 contains 15 residues.

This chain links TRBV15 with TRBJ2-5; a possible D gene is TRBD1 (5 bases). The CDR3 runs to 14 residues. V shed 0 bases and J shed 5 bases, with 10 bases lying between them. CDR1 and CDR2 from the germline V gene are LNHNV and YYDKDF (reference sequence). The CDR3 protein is CATSRDPRAETQYF. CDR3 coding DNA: TGTGCCACCAGCAGAGATCCCAGGGCCGAGACCCAGTACTTC.

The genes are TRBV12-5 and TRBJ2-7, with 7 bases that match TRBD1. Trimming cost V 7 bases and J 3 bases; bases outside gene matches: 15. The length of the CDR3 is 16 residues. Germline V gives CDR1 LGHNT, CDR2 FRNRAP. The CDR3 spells CASAPRLGGRGYEQYF. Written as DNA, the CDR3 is TGTGCTAGTGCCCCACGCCTAGGGGGCAGAGGCTACGAGCAGTACTTC.

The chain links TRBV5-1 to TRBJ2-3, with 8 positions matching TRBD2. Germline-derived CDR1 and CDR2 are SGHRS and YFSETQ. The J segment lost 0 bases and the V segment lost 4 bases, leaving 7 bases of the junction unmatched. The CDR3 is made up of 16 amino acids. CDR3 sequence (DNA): TGCGCCAGCAGCGCCACTAGCGGATCTAGCACAGATACGCAGTATTTT. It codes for CASSATSGSSTDTQYF.

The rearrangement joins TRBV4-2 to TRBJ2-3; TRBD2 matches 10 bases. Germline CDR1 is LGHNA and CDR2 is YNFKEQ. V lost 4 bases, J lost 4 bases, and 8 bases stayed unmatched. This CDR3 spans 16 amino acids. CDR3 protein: CASSLGGTSGADTQYF. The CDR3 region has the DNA TGTGCCAGCAGCCTTGGAGGAACTAGCGGGGCAGATACGCAGTATTTT.

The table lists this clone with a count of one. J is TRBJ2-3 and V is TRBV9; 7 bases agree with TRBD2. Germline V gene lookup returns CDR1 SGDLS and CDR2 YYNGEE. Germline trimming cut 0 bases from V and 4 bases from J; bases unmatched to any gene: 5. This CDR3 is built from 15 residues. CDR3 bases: TGTGCCAGCAGCGTAGCGGGAGGACTAGCAGATACGCAGTATTTT. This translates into CASSVAGGLADTQYF. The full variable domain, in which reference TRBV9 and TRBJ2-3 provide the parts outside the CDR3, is DSGVTQTPKHLITATGQRVTLRCSPRSGDLSVYWYQQSLDQGLQFLIQYYNGEERAKGNILERFSAQQFPDLHSELNLSSLELGDSALYFCASSVAGGLADTQYFGPGTRLTVL.

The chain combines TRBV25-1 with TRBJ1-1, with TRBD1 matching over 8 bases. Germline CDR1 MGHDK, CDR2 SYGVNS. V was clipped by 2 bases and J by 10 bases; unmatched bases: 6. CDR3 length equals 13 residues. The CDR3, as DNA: TGTGCCAGCAGTGAAGTGGCCGGGACAGGAGCTTTCTTT. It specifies CASSEVAGTGAFF.

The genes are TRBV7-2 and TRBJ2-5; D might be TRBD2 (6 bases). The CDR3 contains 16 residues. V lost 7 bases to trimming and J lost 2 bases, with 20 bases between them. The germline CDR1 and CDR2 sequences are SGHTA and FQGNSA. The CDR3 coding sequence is TGTGCCAGCAACCTAAGCCACCTAGCGCCGCAAGAGACCCAGTACTTC. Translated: CASNLSHLAPQETQYF.

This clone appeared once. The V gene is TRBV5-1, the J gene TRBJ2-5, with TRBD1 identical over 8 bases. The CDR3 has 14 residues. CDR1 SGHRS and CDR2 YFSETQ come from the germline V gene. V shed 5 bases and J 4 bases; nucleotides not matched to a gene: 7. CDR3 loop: CASRPTGAGETQYF. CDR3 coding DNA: TGCGCCAGCAGGCCGACAGGGGCGGGAGAGACCCAGTACTTC.

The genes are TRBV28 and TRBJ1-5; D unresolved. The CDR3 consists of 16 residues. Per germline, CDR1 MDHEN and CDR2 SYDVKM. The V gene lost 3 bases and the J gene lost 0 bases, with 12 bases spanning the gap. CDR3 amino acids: CASSFSSLYSNQPQHF. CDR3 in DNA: TGTGCCAGCAGTTTCAGCAGCCTTTATAGCAATCAGCCCCAGCATTTT.

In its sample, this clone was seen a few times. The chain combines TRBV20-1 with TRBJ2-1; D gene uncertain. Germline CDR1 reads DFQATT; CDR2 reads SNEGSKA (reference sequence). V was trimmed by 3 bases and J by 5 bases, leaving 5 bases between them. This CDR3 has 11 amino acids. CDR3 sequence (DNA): TGCAGTGCTAGTCTGGACAATGAGCAGTTCTTC. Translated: CSASLDNEQFF.

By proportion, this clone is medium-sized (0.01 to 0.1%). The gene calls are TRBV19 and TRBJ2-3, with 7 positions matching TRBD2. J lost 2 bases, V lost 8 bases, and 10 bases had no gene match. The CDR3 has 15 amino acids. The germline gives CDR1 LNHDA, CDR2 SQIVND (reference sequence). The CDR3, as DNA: TGTGCCAGTGCTGGGGGGGACGGATACACAGATACGCAGTATTTT. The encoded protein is CASAGGDGYTDTQYF.